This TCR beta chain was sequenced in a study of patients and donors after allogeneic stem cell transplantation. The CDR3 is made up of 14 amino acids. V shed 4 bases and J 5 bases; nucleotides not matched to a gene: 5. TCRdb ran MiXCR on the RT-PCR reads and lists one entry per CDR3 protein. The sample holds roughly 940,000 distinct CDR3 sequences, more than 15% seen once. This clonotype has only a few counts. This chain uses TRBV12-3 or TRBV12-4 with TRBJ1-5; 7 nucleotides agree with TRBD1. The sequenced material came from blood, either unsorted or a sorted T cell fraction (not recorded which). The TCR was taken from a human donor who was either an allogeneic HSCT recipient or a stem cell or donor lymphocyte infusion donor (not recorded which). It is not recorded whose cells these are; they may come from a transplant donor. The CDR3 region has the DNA TGTGCCAGCAGTTGGGGACAGCCCCATCAGCCCCAGCATTTT. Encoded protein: CASSWGQPHQPQHF.